What follows describes a single T cell receptor (beta chain). Its antigen remains unidentified. This record belongs to a study of T cell responses to AZD1222 COVID-19 vaccine. Broader study findings: Repertoire sampling occurred only after the peak T cell response. Mostly white British, mostly female donors; authors suggested clonal diversity may be underestimated.

Recipients boosted at about 4 weeks or about 12 weeks are pooled. Produced via immunoSEQ multiplex PCR; TCRdb's table is partial and in-frame only. The sample has 120,000 to 150,000 clones, around 90% seen once. After removal of 3 bases from V and 4 bases from J, the junction contained 5 bases not matched to a gene. The germline V gene has CDR1 SGDLS and CDR2 YYNGEE. CDR3 length: 14 residues. The material sequenced was peripheral blood, taken 28 days after the second AZD1222 dose. The sequence derives from an adult who received the AZD1222 COVID-19 vaccine. The rearrangement joins TRBV9 to TRBJ1-1; TRBD1 aligns across 8 bases. This CDR3 reads CASSAWTGSTEAFF. DNA for the CDR3: TGTGCCAGCAGCGCGTGGACAGGGAGCACTGAAGCTTTCTTT. The variable domain in full, with the rest retrieved from reference TRBV9 and TRBJ1-1, is DSGVTQTPKHLITATGQRVTLRCSPRSGDLSVYWYQQSLDQGLQFLIQYYNGEERAKGNILERFSAQQFPDLHSELNLSSLELGDSALYFCASSAWTGSTEAFFGQGTRLTVV.